The 5 T cell receptor beta chains below come from one sample, sequenced in a study of T-cell reconstitution after alpha-beta-depleted transplantation in children. During its preparation, the TCRbeta library received unique molecular identifiers. TCRdb re-called the PCR reads through MiXCR, storing one row per CDR3 protein. The table shows about 240,000 distinct CDR3 sequences, with 20% to 30% occurring only once. The specimen comprised PBMCs, sampled before TCRalphabeta/CD19-depleted stem cell transplant. All receptors derive from a girl aged 2-10 years with Fanconi anemia, due to receive a stem cell transplant.

The J gene is TRBJ2-1, the V gene TRBV6-5, with 10 bases that match TRBD2. The CDR3 sequence is 18 residues long. Germline trimming cut 0 bases from V and 4 bases from J; bases unmatched to any gene: 9. From germline, CDR1 is MNHEY and CDR2 SVGAGI. CDR3 sequence reads: CASSYSVTSGKRYNEQFF. Written as DNA, the CDR3 is TGTGCCAGCAGTTACTCGGTTACTAGCGGGAAGCGGTACAATGAGCAGTTCTTC.

This clonotype was seen only a few times. This rearrangement joins TRBV28 to TRBJ2-7, with D unclear. Germline CDR1 reads MDHEN; CDR2 reads SYDVKM. CDR3 size: 16 residues. The germline V and J ends were trimmed by 4 bases and 4 bases, with 20 bases remaining between them. The CDR3 DNA is TGTGCCAGCAGTTATCCCCCGAGTGGCGGTTTATACGAGCAGTACTTC. Its protein product is CASSYPPSGGLYEQYF.

The chain recombines TRBV29-1 with TRBJ1-1; 8 bases are shared with TRBD1. The CDR3 spans 15 residues. V lost 6 bases to trimming and J lost 1 base; unmatched junction nucleotides: 10. Per the germline V gene, CDR1 is SQVTM and CDR2 is ANQGSEA. As DNA, the CDR3 is TGCAGCGTGAGGACAGGGTCCGTAGGGAACACTGAAGCTTTCTTT. It translates to CSVRTGSVGNTEAFF.

This clonotype was detected ten times or more. The chain combines TRBV12-3 or TRBV12-4 with TRBJ1-6; 7 nucleotides line up with TRBD1. The CDR3 contains 15 residues. J gave up 5 bases and V 6 bases, and 7 bases lay outside the gene matches. CDR3 amino acids: CASRHRTGDNSPLHF. The CDR3 DNA sequence: TGTGCCAGCAGACACCGGACAGGAGATAATTCACCCCTCCACTTT.

There are a few counts of this clonotype. This sequence joins TRBV10-2 and TRBJ2-7, with D possibly matching TRBD2 (6 bases). Germline V lookup: CDR1 WSHSY, CDR2 SAAADI. Trimming took 1 base from V and 0 from J, leaving 19 bases between them. This CDR3 is 18 amino acids long. The CDR3 bases are TGCGCCAGCAGTGAGTTTGGGAATAGGGGAGGCTACTCCTACGAGCAGTACTTC. It codes for CASSEFGNRGGYSYEQYF.